The 30 T cell receptor beta chains presented below share a single source sample, sequenced in a study of blood T cell repertoires in COVID-19. Using immunoSEQ multiplex PCR, the repertoire was profiled, and TCRdb retains in-frame clones only, with some absent. The sample holds some 200,000 clones; roughly 90% are singletons and the top ten take about 1.7%. The specimen was peripheral blood. These receptors were taken from a man in his 70s with acute or convalescent COVID-19.

The V call is TRBV6-5, the J call TRBJ2-7, with a tentative D call TRBD1 (6 bases). The CDR3 consists of 15 residues. Trimming shortened V by 0 bases and J by 3 bases, and 12 bases separated the two germline ends. Germline assignment: CDR1 MNHEY and CDR2 SVGAGI. The CDR3: CASSYSIQGHYEQYF. The CDR3 DNA sequence: TGTGCCAGCAGTTACTCTATCCAGGGGCACTACGAGCAGTACTTC.

The chain joins TRBV6-2 or TRBV6-3 to TRBJ2-2, with 9 bases that match TRBD2. The junction had 11 bases not matched to a gene; V was cut back by 2 bases and J by 7 bases. CDR3 length equals 17 residues. Germline V gene sequence: CDR1 MNHEY, CDR2 SVGEGT. DNA for the CDR3: TGTGCCAGCAGTTACACTCAGCGCGGGAGGGCCGTCGGGGAGCTGTTTTTT. It is translated as CASSYTQRGRAVGELFF.

This rearrangement joins TRBV18 to TRBJ2-7; possibly TRBD2 for D (6 bases). CDR3 length: 14 residues. Trimming left V 3 bases short and J 4 bases short, with 13 bases between. Germline-derived CDR1 and CDR2 are KGHSH and LQKENI. CDR3 nucleotide sequence: TGTGCCAGCTCACCTACGGGGGATTGGTACGAGCAGTACTTC. Its protein is CASSPTGDWYEQYF.

The chain recombines TRBV19 with TRBJ2-5; D is unresolved. Looked up from germline, CDR1 is LNHDA and CDR2 is SQIVND (reference sequence). The CDR3 consists of 13 residues. Trimming removed 6 bases at V and 6 bases at J, with 14 bases between. The CDR3 DNA is TGTGCCAGTAGATCCGACATCAAAAAGACCCAGTACTTC. Translating it yields CASRSDIKKTQYF.

V gene TRBV12-3 or TRBV12-4 combines with J gene TRBJ2-1; 8 bases line up with TRBD2. The CDR3 runs 12 residues. J was trimmed by 12 bases and V by 8 bases; bases with no gene match: 9. The CDR3 DNA reads as TGTGCCAGCGTCCGGGCGGGAGGTCGGCAGTTCTTC. This encodes CASVRAGGRQFF.

J is TRBJ2-4 and V is TRBV3-1 (or the pseudogene TRBV3-2); possible D gene TRBD1, 5 bases. Trimming took 4 bases from V and 0 from J, leaving 16 bases between them. The CDR3 sequence is 17 residues long. Germline CDR1 reads LGHDT; CDR2 reads YNNKEL (reference sequence). CDR3 in amino acids: CASSPPWGGLAKNIQYF. DNA of the CDR3: TGTGCCAGCAGCCCCCCCTGGGGCGGCTTAGCCAAAAACATTCAGTACTTC.

The genes are TRBV29-1 and TRBJ1-1; 10 nucleotides match TRBD1. J was trimmed by 4 bases and V by 4 bases; bases with no gene match: 3. This CDR3 has 13 residues. From germline, CDR1 is SQVTM and CDR2 ANQGSEA. The CDR3 DNA follows: TGCAGCGTTGTCCGGGACAGGGGCACTGAAGCTTTCTTT. This codes for CSVVRDRGTEAFF.

CDR3 nucleotide sequence: TGTGCCAGCTCACCCATGGGACTTTCTGGAAACACCATATATTTT. Translated, it gives CASSPMGLSGNTIYF. The V gene is TRBV18, the J gene TRBJ1-3, with D perhaps matching TRBD1 (5 bases). CDR1 is KGHSH, CDR2 LQKENI, per germline. Trimming took off 3 bases at V and 1 base at J, with 10 bases between the two ends. The CDR3 length is 15 residues.

This clone was seen only once. The chain carries TRBV5-4 and TRBJ2-3; 16 positions agree with TRBD2. The CDR3 length is 17 residues. CDR1 is SGHNT, CDR2 YYREEE, per germline (reference sequence). The ends lost 5 bases at V and 6 bases at J; junction bases unmatched: 9. CDR3 sequence: CASSSAGTSGRADTQYF. The CDR3, as DNA: TGTGCCAGCAGTAGTGCCGGGACTAGCGGGAGGGCGGATACGCAGTATTTT. The variable domain in full, with the rest retrieved from reference TRBV5-4 and TRBJ2-3, is ETGVTQSPTHLIKTRGQQVTLRCSSQSGHNTVSWYQQALGQGPQFIFQYYREEENGRGNFPPRFSGLQFPNYSSELNVNALELDDSALYLCASSSAGTSGRADTQYFGPGTRLTVL.

This chain joins TRBV28 and TRBJ2-3; tentative D call: TRBD1 (5 bases). The CDR3 runs 20 residues. Germline values: CDR1 MDHEN, CDR2 SYDVKM. V was shortened by 4 bases and J by 2 bases, with 28 bases between the two germline ends. The CDR3 DNA reads TGTGCCAGCAGTTATCAGGGTCCCCAAAAGGGTCCATTGAACACAGATACGCAGTATTTT. Amino acids: CASSYQGPQKGPLNTDTQYF.

This rearrangement joins TRBV9 to TRBJ1-3, with D unclear. The ends were cut back, 0 bases at V and 0 bases at J, with 7 bases in the middle. The germline V gene has CDR1 SGDLS and CDR2 YYNGEE. There are 15 residues in the CDR3. CDR3 sequence: CASSVGESSGNTIYF. The CDR3, as DNA: TGTGCCAGCAGCGTAGGGGAGTCCTCTGGAAACACCATATATTTT. Based on the CDR3 plus reference TRBV9 and TRBJ1-3, the full variable domain is DSGVTQTPKHLITATGQRVTLRCSPRSGDLSVYWYQQSLDQGLQFLIQYYNGEERAKGNILERFSAQQFPDLHSELNLSSLELGDSALYFCASSVGESSGNTIYFGEGSWLTVV.

The J gene is TRBJ1-1, the V gene TRBV3-1 (or the pseudogene TRBV3-2); a possible D gene is TRBD1 (5 bases). Trimming stripped 4 bases from V and 5 bases from J, with 8 bases between. CDR3 length: 12 amino acids. Germline values: CDR1 LGHDT, CDR2 YNNKEL (reference sequence). CDR3 protein: CASSRGGTEAFF. In DNA form, the CDR3 reads TGTGCCAGCAGCCGGGGGGGGACTGAAGCTTTCTTT.

The J gene is TRBJ2-2, the V gene TRBV4-3; a weak D match, TRBD1 (6 bases). CDR1 LGHNA and CDR2 YSLEER come from the germline V gene. This CDR3 comprises 15 residues. Trimming pared 0 bases from V and 4 bases from J, leaving 9 bases between. The CDR3, as DNA: TGCGCCAGCAGCCAAGATACAGGGCCCACCGGGGAGCTGTTTTTT. It encodes CASSQDTGPTGELFF.

This clone was counted only a few times. This chain uses TRBV18 with TRBJ2-4; weak D call: TRBD2 (6 bases). Germline values: CDR1 KGHSH, CDR2 LQKENI. The CDR3 loop spans 15 amino acids. Trimming pared 4 bases from V and 1 base from J, leaving 11 bases between. Here the CDR3 DNA reads TGTGCCAGCTCACTAATGGCGGGGGCCAAAAACATTCAGTACTTC. Its protein is CASSLMAGAKNIQYF. Supplemented by reference TRBV18 and TRBJ2-4, the full variable domain reads NAGVMQNPRHLVRRRGQEARLRCSPMKGHSHVYWYRQLPEEGLKFMVYLQKENIIDESGMPKERFSAEFPKEGPSILRIQQVVRGDSAAYFCASSLMAGAKNIQYFGAGTRLSVL.

The chain links TRBV14 to TRBJ2-2; 8 bases fit TRBD1. The CDR3 spans 15 residues. The V gene's germline CDR1 is SGHDN and CDR2 FVKESK. The V and J ends lost 1 base and 5 bases, in that order; junction bases with no gene match: 3. CDR3 DNA sequence: TGTGCCAGCAGCCAAGTTTACAGGGGGACCGGGGAGCTGTTTTTT. It translates to CASSQVYRGTGELFF.

J is TRBJ2-1 and V is TRBV11-2; unclear D gene. The V end lost 1 base, the J end lost 8 bases, and 6 bases lay between the germline ends. Per germline, CDR1 SGHAT and CDR2 FQNNGV. CDR3 size: 12 residues. CDR3 DNA: TGTGCCAGCAGCTTAGGAGCCGATGAGCAGTTCTTC. Amino acid sequence: CASSLGADEQFF.

The rearrangement joins TRBV6-5 to TRBJ1-2; D is possibly TRBD1 (5 bases). This CDR3 contains 14 residues. Germline CDR1 reads MNHEY; CDR2 reads SVGAGI. Deletions cut 7 bases from V and 2 bases from J, with 14 bases between. The CDR3 region is CASIGATVNYGYTF. The CDR3 nucleotides are TGTGCCAGCATAGGCGCGACAGTGAACTATGGCTACACCTTC.

The chain has TRBV30 and TRBJ2-7; TRBD2 agrees at 8 bases. The CDR3 consists of 14 residues. V lost 0 bases and J lost 4; bases outside the gene matches: 5. Germline CDR1 is GTSNPN and CDR2 is SVGIG (reference sequence). CDR3 loop: CAWSVSGRGYEQYF. The CDR3 DNA follows: TGTGCCTGGAGTGTGAGCGGGAGAGGATACGAGCAGTACTTC.

CDR3 nucleotides: TGTGCCAGCAGCCAGGTGGGGACAGGAACCTCCGAGCAGTACTTC. It translates to CASSQVGTGTSEQYF. This chain joins TRBV3-1 (or the pseudogene TRBV3-2) and TRBJ2-7, with 8 bases identical to TRBD1. The germline CDR1 and CDR2 sequences are LGHDT and YNNKEL (reference sequence). Trimming took 3 bases from V and 6 from J; bases not matched to a gene: 10. The CDR3 contains 15 residues.

The gene calls are TRBV29-1 and TRBJ2-1; D remains unclear. Trimming pared 5 bases from V and 7 bases from J, leaving 12 bases between. Germline-derived CDR1 and CDR2 are SQVTM and ANQGSEA. The CDR3 totals 12 residues. The CDR3 loop is CSVSPLTNEQFF. In nucleotides, the CDR3 is TGCAGCGTTTCCCCTCTGACTAATGAGCAGTTCTTC.

The rearrangement links TRBV7-3 to TRBJ2-1; 7 nucleotides match TRBD2. V shed 2 bases and J 5 bases; nucleotides not matched to a gene: 6. The germline CDR1 and CDR2 sequences are SGHTA and FQGTGA. The CDR3 loop spans 15 amino acids. The CDR3 sequence is CASSLAGTNHNEQFF. DNA of the CDR3: TGTGCCAGCAGCTTAGCCGGGACTAACCACAATGAGCAGTTCTTC.

The CDR3 sequence: CASSQRQGRYGYTF. As DNA, the CDR3 is TGTGCCAGCAGCCAGCGACAGGGTCGCTATGGCTACACCTTC. The chain recombines TRBV7-2 with TRBJ1-2; TRBD1 matches 7 bases. V was pared by 5 bases and J by 4 bases, with 7 bases of the junction left unmatched. Germline CDR1 SGHTA, CDR2 FQGNSA. The CDR3 spans 14 residues. The full variable domain, rest sourced from reference TRBV7-2 and TRBJ1-2, is GAGVSQSPSNKVTEKGKDVELRCDPISGHTALYWYRQSLGQGLEFLIYFQGNSAPDKSGLPSDRFSAERTGGSVSTLTIQRTQQEDSAVYLCASSQRQGRYGYTFGSGTRLTVV.

This clone was seen only a few times. The CDR3 coding sequence is TGTGCCACCAGCGACATCGCCACAGATACGCAGTATTTT. This gives the protein CATSDIATDTQYF. V is TRBV24-1 and J is TRBJ2-3; D is unclear. There are 13 residues in the CDR3. CDR1 KGHDR and CDR2 SFDVKD come from the germline V gene. V was pared by 7 bases and J by 2 bases, with 9 bases between.

The genes are TRBV7-9 and TRBJ2-1; 9 bases are a match to TRBD2. The CDR3 covers 17 residues. Germline CDR1 SEHNR, CDR2 FQNEAQ (reference sequence). V shed 0 bases, J shed 5 bases, and the junction held 8 bases outside the gene matches. CDR3 region: CASSLALFSGSHNEQFF. Written as DNA, the CDR3 is TGTGCCAGCAGCTTAGCCCTATTTAGCGGGAGTCACAATGAGCAGTTCTTC.

The chain employs TRBV9 and TRBJ1-1; D is ambiguous. V was shortened by 0 bases and J by 0 bases, with 3 bases between the two germline ends. The CDR3 sequence is 13 residues long. CDR1 is SGDLS, CDR2 YYNGEE, per germline. CDR3 sequence (DNA): TGTGCCAGCAGCGTAGCTTTGAACACTGAAGCTTTCTTT. The encoded protein is CASSVALNTEAFF.

This sequence joins TRBV27 and TRBJ2-7; D is uncertain. Trimming left V 5 bases short and J 0 bases short, with 14 bases between. Germline V lookup: CDR1 MNHEY, CDR2 SMNVEV (reference sequence). The CDR3 is 15 amino acids. CDR3 in DNA: TGTGCCAGCAGTCGCTACTCGGGTAGCTCCTACGAGCAGTACTTC. It specifies CASSRYSGSSYEQYF.

CDR3 DNA: TGCGCCAGCAGCCACGTTGTACAGTCCCCCGTAGAGACCCAGTACTTC. It specifies CASSHVVQSPVETQYF. The gene calls are TRBV4-1 and TRBJ2-5, with D unresolved. V was pared by 3 bases and J by 4 bases, with 18 bases between. The CDR3 is made up of 16 amino acids. Germline V lookup: CDR1 MGHRA, CDR2 YSYEKL.

This rearrangement joins TRBV29-1 to TRBJ2-1; 8 bases fit TRBD1. The J segment lost 6 bases and the V segment lost 8 bases, leaving 9 bases of the junction unmatched. The CDR3 length is 13 residues. In germline, CDR1 is SQVTM, CDR2 ANQGSEA. The CDR3 DNA is TGCAGCCATGGACAGGGCCCGGGCAATGAGCAGTTCTTC. Its translation is CSHGQGPGNEQFF.

This chain uses TRBV11-1 with TRBJ2-1; possibly TRBD2 for D (5 bases). Trimming cost V 0 bases and J 5 bases, with 8 bases left between them. Germline V gene data show CDR1 as SGHAT and CDR2 as FQDESV (reference sequence). The CDR3 length is 14 residues. For the CDR3, the DNA is TGTGCCAGCAGCTTAGCTAGCGAGAACAATGAGCAGTTCTTC. Translated: CASSLASENNEQFF.

V and J are TRBV3-1 (or the pseudogene TRBV3-2) and TRBJ1-1, with a possible D match to TRBD1 (5 bases). This CDR3 comprises 15 residues. Germline V lookup: CDR1 LGHDT, CDR2 YNNKEL (reference sequence). V lost 4 bases and J lost 1, with 13 bases in between. DNA of the CDR3: TGTGCCAGCAGCCCGTTCGGCAGGGCGAACACTGAAGCTTTCTTT. Its protein product is CASSPFGRANTEAFF.